Below are 9 T cell receptor beta chains sequenced from a single sample in a study of cytomegalovirus exposure and HLA in healthy donors. The primer mix had 60 Vbeta and 13 Jbeta primers. Assay: immunoSEQ multiplex PCR; the TCRdb copy retains only in-frame clones and omits some. The repertoire consists of about 200,000 clones, with about 83% occurring once and the leading ten covering roughly 15%. The sequenced sample consisted of PBMCs. Source of these receptors: a middle-aged man in good health and CMV-seronegative.

The rearrangement links TRBV2 to TRBJ2-1; D not resolved. The CDR3 contains 12 residues. V was cut by 4 bases and J by 6 bases, with 7 bases left in between. Germline values: CDR1 SNHLY, CDR2 FYNNEI. CDR3 coding DNA: TGTGCCAGCAGTGGAGAATTCAATGAGCAGTTCTTC. Its protein is CASSGEFNEQFF.

The chain combines TRBV18 with TRBJ2-7; no firm D call. The length of the CDR3 is 14 residues. Deletions cut 1 base from V and 1 base from J, with 8 bases between. Germline values: CDR1 KGHSH, CDR2 LQKENI. CDR3 sequence reads: CASSPRQESYEQYF. The CDR3 bases are TGTGCCAGCTCACCACGGCAGGAATCCTACGAGCAGTACTTC.

This clone was recorded a few times. The same CDR3 also results from other DNA sequences found in this sample. This CDR3 reads CASSPRTGNTEAFF. The DNA of the CDR3 is TGTGCCAGCAGCCCGCGGACAGGGAACACTGAAGCTTTCTTT. V is TRBV7-9 and J is TRBJ1-1; 7 nucleotides line up with TRBD1. Germline V gene data show CDR1 as SEHNR and CDR2 as FQNEAQ (reference sequence). The CDR3 loop spans 14 amino acids. J gave up 1 base and V 5 bases, and 4 bases lay outside the gene matches.

This clone was observed a single time. The chain has TRBV6-5 and TRBJ1-1, with D possibly matching TRBD1 (5 bases). CDR3 size: 15 residues. The germline V gene has CDR1 MNHEY and CDR2 SVGAGI. V dropped 6 bases and J dropped 6 bases, with 20 bases sitting between them. CDR3 loop: CASRTRRQRTAEAFF. Here the CDR3 DNA reads TGTGCCAGCAGGACCAGACGACAGAGAACCGCTGAAGCTTTCTTT.

J is TRBJ1-4 and V is TRBV6-1; D is possibly TRBD1 (6 bases). The CDR3 runs 14 residues. Germline V gene sequence: CDR1 MNHNS, CDR2 SASEGT. The V end was cut by 5 bases, the J end by 10 bases, with 17 bases between. The CDR3 DNA reads as TGTGCCAGCAGTCCAACCCTGACAGGCGGAAAACTGTTTTTT. Translated: CASSPTLTGGKLFF.

This sequence joins TRBV6-1 and TRBJ2-5; 7 bases match TRBD2. The CDR3 has 15 amino acids. CDR1 and CDR2 from the germline V gene are MNHNS and SASEGT. V dropped 1 base and J dropped 4; count of bases not matched to a gene: 6. CDR3 region: CASSEVGGSGETQYF. CDR3 nucleotides: TGTGCCAGCAGTGAAGTCGGCGGGAGTGGAGAGACCCAGTACTTC.

The gene calls are TRBV5-1 and TRBJ2-7, with D tentatively TRBD2 (6 bases). Germline values: CDR1 SGHRS, CDR2 YFSETQ. Trimming removed 6 bases from V and 11 bases from J, with 27 bases in between. This CDR3 comprises 15 residues. The CDR3 region has the DNA TGCGCCAGCAACCCATTGGTGGGGGGACCCCCGCAGAAGTACTTC. Amino acids: CASNPLVGGPPQKYF.

The chain couples TRBV25-1 to TRBJ2-3, with D unclear. V was cut by 5 bases and J by 2 bases, with 5 bases left in between. Germline CDR1 and CDR2: MGHDK and SYGVNS. This CDR3 contains 12 residues. The CDR3 nucleotides are TGTGCCAGCAGTCCAGACACAGATACGCAGTATTTT. This translates into CASSPDTDTQYF.

V and J are TRBV2 and TRBJ2-7; 9 bases line up with TRBD1. The CDR3 runs to 16 residues. CDR1 is SNHLY and CDR2 is FYNNEI in the germline V gene. V lost 3 bases, J lost 0 bases, and 6 bases stayed unmatched. The CDR3 coding sequence is TGTGCCAGCAGTGACCCCGACAGGGGGGTCTCCTACGAGCAGTACTTC. It yields the protein CASSDPDRGVSYEQYF.